This T cell receptor (beta chain) was identified in a study of long-term antiretroviral therapy in people with HIV. Every one of the participants with HIV received treatment in the United States. The assay used was immunoSEQ (version v3.0), run at survey level. The repertoire was sequenced with immunoSEQ multiplex PCR; TCRdb's copy has only in-frame clones and lacks some. The sample holds 21,000 or so clones; more than 75% are singletons and the top ten take 3.5%. The receptor comes from a man in his 60s with HIV. The input for sequencing was unsorted PBMCs, taken 2.3 years after starting antiretroviral therapy.

The CDR3 DNA reads TGTGCCAGCAGCTCCCATCAGCAGGGTGGCGAACAAGAGACCCAGTACTTC. Protein product: CASSSHQQGGEQETQYF. This chain connects TRBV7-3 to TRBJ2-5; the D gene is possibly TRBD1 (5 bases). The germline V gene encodes CDR1 SGHTA and CDR2 FQGTGA. Trimming took 4 bases from V and 2 from J, leaving 20 bases between them. The CDR3 totals 17 residues.